The next 20 T cell receptor beta chains were all read from a single sample in a study of regulatory T cells in long-lasting Graves disease listed by TCRdb under 2021. Explained via the paper, the time point label denotes: newly diagnosed GD, antithyroid drugs for less than 3 months. RNA was extracted from PBMCs in TRIzol for both TCR sequencing and RNA sequencing. Libraries were constructed by multiplex PCR. TCRdb lists the instrument as Illumina HiSeq 4000. CDR3 regions were amplified by Arm-PCR with iRepertoire HTBI primers to construct TCR beta libraries. TCRdb trimmed public reads at Q25 via fastp, called clones via MiXCR and kept in-frame beta chains. Every CDR3 protein is listed once, alongside the most common genes and DNA of its rows. The sample includes roughly 440,000 distinct CDR3 sequences, with about a sixth observed a single time. The biggest ten clones account for about 25% of the sample.

This sample was shared with a second study, whose subject was T cells in Graves' hyperthyroidism and ophthalmopathy.

This specimen consisted of peripheral blood mononuclear cells (PBMCs), obtained at new diagnosis, from a patient treated with antithyroid drugs. All receptors come from a woman aged 18-29 years with Graves disease. Donor details come from another sample of the same person, matched by shared clones.

In this sample, this clonotype turned up many times. The chain joins TRBV20-1 to TRBJ2-7; 7 positions agree with TRBD2. Germline-derived CDR1 and CDR2 are DFQATT and SNEGSKA (reference sequence). V lost 1 base, J lost 6 bases, and 12 bases stayed unmatched. The CDR3 spans 15 residues. Written as DNA, the CDR3 is TGCAGTGCTAGAGCGGAGCGGGACTCCGTTCTCGAGCAGTACTTC. Its protein is CSARAERDSVLEQYF.

About this clonotype itself: A clone one base away is much larger, so this may be a read error. This chain connects TRBV7-3 to TRBJ2-3; D tentatively fits TRBD1 or TRBD2 (5 bases each). The CDR3 spans 15 residues. CDR1 and CDR2 from the germline V gene are SGHTA and FQGTGA. CDR3 in amino acids: CAGSPGREITDTQYF. The CDR3 DNA is TGTGCCGGCAGTCCGGGACGAGAAATCACAGATACGCAGTATTTT.

CDR3: CASSLASQLGSQPQHF. The CDR3 DNA follows: TGTGCCAGCAGTTTGGCCAGCCAACTCGGTAGTCAGCCCCAGCATTTT. The chain recombines TRBV12-3 or TRBV12-4 with TRBJ1-5; D remains ambiguous. V dropped 3 bases and J dropped 6 bases, with 18 bases sitting between them. This CDR3 region has 16 residues.

This clonotype was found a few times. This chain connects TRBV4-2 to TRBJ2-1; D is perhaps TRBD1 or TRBD2 (5 bases each). The V gene's germline CDR1 is LGHNA and CDR2 YNFKEQ. Trimming left V 6 bases short and J 5 bases short, with 17 bases between. This CDR3 has 15 amino acids. CDR3 region: CASSLRGGNNNEQFF. For the CDR3, the DNA is TGTGCCAGCAGTCTGAGGGGCGGAAATAACAATGAGCAGTTCTTC.

This clonotype appeared a few times. The gene calls are TRBV5-1 and TRBJ2-7, with 14 nucleotides matching TRBD2. The CDR3 has 16 residues. Germline lookup yields CDR1 SGHRS and CDR2 YFSETQ. V was clipped by 0 bases and J by 5 bases; unmatched bases: 4. The CDR3 here is CASSLALGLAGDEQYF. CDR3 coding DNA: TGCGCCAGCAGCTTGGCCCTGGGACTAGCGGGAGACGAGCAGTACTTC.

This clonotype has ten or more counts. The chain uses TRBV3-1 and TRBJ2-1; 9 bases agree with TRBD2. V lost 0 bases and J lost 7; bases outside the gene matches: 7. Germline loops: CDR1 LGHDT, CDR2 YNNKEL (reference sequence). The CDR3 is 16 residues long. CDR3 nucleotides: TGTGCCAGCAGCCAAGAAGGGGTAGCGGGAGCGAATGAGCAGTTCTTC. Translating it yields CASSQEGVAGANEQFF.

The genes are TRBV29-1 and TRBJ1-2, with D unclear. The V end lost 4 bases, the J end lost 6 bases, and 9 bases lay between the germline ends. Germline assignment: CDR1 SQVTM and CDR2 ANQGSEA. This CDR3 is built from 11 residues. The CDR3 region is CSVAGEDGYTF. The DNA of the CDR3 is TGCAGCGTTGCCGGGGAAGATGGCTACACCTTC.

This clonotype appeared many times. The V gene is TRBV6-2 or TRBV6-3, the J gene TRBJ1-1, with D tentatively TRBD1 (5 bases). The CDR3 covers 12 residues. Per germline, CDR1 MNHEY and CDR2 SVGEGT. V was shortened by 4 bases and J by 4 bases, with 7 bases between the two germline ends. In DNA, the CDR3 is TGTGCCAGCAGTTTGGGGCCCACTGAAGCTTTCTTT. Residues: CASSLGPTEAFF.

This clonotype was detected once. The rearrangement uses TRBV30 and TRBJ1-1; no clear D gene. V shed 0 bases and J shed 3 bases, with 8 bases lying between them. CDR1 and CDR2 (germline): GTSNPN, SVGIG (reference sequence). The CDR3 has 13 amino acids. The CDR3 nucleotides are TGTGCCTGGAGTGTGATGGAGGACACTGAAGCTTTCTTT. It yields the protein CAWSVMEDTEAFF.

The chain couples TRBV2 to TRBJ2-3; TRBD2 matches 10 bases. CDR1 SNHLY and CDR2 FYNNEI come from the germline V gene. This CDR3 is built from 15 residues. Trimming removed 10 bases from V and 5 bases from J; junction bases left unmatched: 12. CDR3 DNA: TGTGCCACCTTAAGGGGTAGCGGGAGGTTAGATACGCAGTATTTT. Its translation: CATLRGSGRLDTQYF.

This clonotype was seen ten or more times. The chain uses TRBV3-1 and TRBJ2-7, with 9 bases lining up with TRBD1. V trimming: 4 bases; J trimming: 2 bases; junction bases outside the gene matches: 15. This CDR3 is 18 amino acids long. Looked up from germline, CDR1 is LGHDT and CDR2 is YNNKEL (reference sequence). The CDR3 loop reads CASSPTQPDRGDPYEQYF. The CDR3 DNA follows: TGTGCCAGCAGCCCAACCCAGCCGGACAGGGGCGACCCCTACGAGCAGTACTTC.

This clonotype appeared a few times. This sequence joins TRBV7-9 and TRBJ1-2; D gene uncertain. This CDR3 spans 14 amino acids. Germline V gene sequence: CDR1 SEHNR, CDR2 FQNEAQ (reference sequence). V lost 2 bases to trimming and J lost 4 bases, with 11 bases between them. For the CDR3, the DNA is TGTGCCAGCAGCTTACCTGGTTTTGCCTATGGCTACACCTTC. Translation: CASSLPGFAYGYTF. The full variable domain, with the rest looked up from reference TRBV7-9 and TRBJ1-2, is DTGVSQNPRHKITKRGQNVTFRCDPISEHNRLYWYRQTLGQGPEFLTYFQNEAQLEKSRLLSDRFSAERPKGSFSTLEIQRTEQGDSAMYLCASSLPGFAYGYTFGSGTRLTVV.

This sequence joins TRBV20-1 and TRBJ2-7; TRBD2 matches 8 bases. The V gene end was trimmed by 0 bases and the J gene end by 2 bases; junction bases not matched to a gene: 3. Germline CDR1 reads DFQATT; CDR2 reads SNEGSKA (reference sequence). The length of the CDR3 is 14 residues. CDR3 DNA: TGCAGTGCTAGAGATCCGGGACTAGCCTACGAGCAGTACTTC. Amino acids: CSARDPGLAYEQYF.

For the CDR3, the DNA is TGTGCCAGCAGCCAAGGGACCGGGACTACGCAGTTCTTC. This codes for CASSQGTGTTQFF. This chain uses TRBV7-2 with TRBJ2-1; TRBD2 matches 7 bases. This CDR3 is 13 amino acids long. Trimming took 5 bases from V and 12 from J; bases not matched to a gene: 10. In germline, CDR1 is SGHTA, CDR2 FQGNSA. Full variable domain (outside the CDR3, taken from reference TRBV7-2 and TRBJ2-1): GAGVSQSPSNKVTEKGKDVELRCDPISGHTALYWYRQSLGQGLEFLIYFQGNSAPDKSGLPSDRFSAERTGGSVSTLTIQRTQQEDSAVYLCASSQGTGTTQFFGPGTRLTVL.

The CDR3 nucleotides read TGTGCCAGCAGTGACTCGACTGGGTCCCCCGCAGATACGCAGTATTTT. Translation gives CASSDSTGSPADTQYF. V is TRBV6-4 and J is TRBJ2-3; D gene unclear. The ends were cut back, 0 bases at V and 4 bases at J, with 14 bases in the middle. CDR1 MRHNA and CDR2 SNTAGT come from the germline V gene. The CDR3 loop spans 16 amino acids.

The rearrangement joins TRBV5-6 to TRBJ2-7, with 8 bases that match TRBD1. The CDR3 length is 13 residues. The V gene end was trimmed by 4 bases and the J gene end by 4 bases; junction bases not matched to a gene: 4. Looked up from germline, CDR1 is SGHDT and CDR2 is YYEEEE. CDR3 loop: CASSRDRFYEQYF. The CDR3 DNA sequence: TGTGCCAGCAGCCGGGACAGGTTTTACGAGCAGTACTTC.

This clonotype was recorded at least ten times. The chain links TRBV13 to TRBJ2-3; 7 nucleotides match TRBD1. Looked up from germline, CDR1 is PRHDT and CDR2 is FYEKMQ (reference sequence). The V and J ends lost 6 bases and 4 bases, in that order; junction bases with no gene match: 7. CDR3 length: 14 amino acids. The CDR3 nucleotides read TGTGCCAGCAGGCCCGAGGGGGCAGCAGATACGCAGTATTTT. Encoded protein: CASRPEGAADTQYF.

This chain uses TRBV28 with TRBJ1-3, with D unclear. Trimming took 1 base from V and 0 from J, leaving 7 bases between them. This CDR3 is built from 15 residues. Germline V gives CDR1 MDHEN, CDR2 SYDVKM. The CDR3 DNA is TGTGCCAGCAGTTTATCAATAGTCTCTGGAAACACCATATATTTT. Its protein product is CASSLSIVSGNTIYF.

The chain joins TRBV18 to TRBJ2-7; D possibly corresponds to TRBD1 (5 bases). V was pared by 1 base and J by 2 bases, with 9 bases between. CDR1 is KGHSH, CDR2 LQKENI, per germline. The CDR3 is 14 amino acids. The CDR3 region has the DNA TGTGCCAGCTCACCACAGGGGCACCCCTACGAGCAGTACTTC. Protein product: CASSPQGHPYEQYF.

The sample holds many counts of this clonotype. The V call is TRBV3-1, the J call TRBJ2-5; tentatively, D is TRBD2 (6 bases). With 0 bases removed from V and 5 bases from J, the gap between germline ends came to 13 bases. Per the germline V gene, CDR1 is LGHDT and CDR2 is YNNKEL (reference sequence). The CDR3 has 15 residues. The CDR3 DNA sequence: TGTGCCAGCAGCCAAGATGGGAGGCCGAGGGAGACCCAGTACTTC. Protein product: CASSQDGRPRETQYF.